This T cell receptor beta chain was found in a study of human T cells and chemical hapten exposure. Overall study findings and caveats: DPC sensitization left the count of TCRs above 1 in 1000 unchanged. Versus controls, expanded TCRs had significantly more large CDR3 similarity clusters.

TCRdb processed the RACE reads anew with MiXCR; each CDR3 protein has one entry. Of about 180,000 distinct CDR3 sequences in the sample, approximately 29% were seen once. This clonotype has only a few counts. What it binds is unknown. Regarding time point: pre-sensitization, week 0. Treatment noted: therapeutic diphenylcyclopropenone sensitization with weekly scalp DPC. Drawing of blood took place ahead of applying each patch test. The TCR sequence derives from a woman aged 25 to 39 with alopecia areata. Some clones in this sample may be carry-over from other donors' samples. The sequences come from whole blood, collected in connection with sensitization to the hapten diphenylcyclopropenone (DPC).

CDR3 loop: CSVRLLEAFF. In nucleotides, the CDR3 is TGCAGCGTTCGGCTCCTAGAAGCTTTCTTT. V is TRBV29-1 and J is TRBJ1-1, with unresolved D. V was pared by 5 bases and J by 8 bases, with 9 bases between. The CDR3 is 10 amino acids. CDR1 and CDR2 from the germline V gene are SQVTM and ANQGSEA.